The 17 T cell receptor beta chains below come from one sample, sequenced in a study of CD8 T cells in Susac syndrome. Random hexamers served to reverse transcribe roughly 0.5 to 1 ug RNA. Using its own MiXCR run on the immunoSEQ multiplex PCR reads, TCRdb lists one record per CDR3 protein. The table has about 140,000 distinct CDR3 sequences, about 95% seen once. Sequenced material: CD4+ T cells from PBMCs. The receptor source for this set is a human donor with Susac syndrome.

The gene calls are TRBV29-1 and TRBJ1-5, with 9 bases matching TRBD1. This CDR3 region has 13 residues. CDR1 and CDR2 (germline): SQVTM, ANQGSEA. Trimming removed 4 bases from V and 6 bases from J; junction bases left unmatched: 4. Here the CDR3 reads CSVGEDRGQPQHF. In DNA form, the CDR3 reads TGCAGCGTTGGGGAGGACAGGGGTCAGCCCCAGCATTTT.

This clonotype showed up just once. The J gene is TRBJ1-1, the V gene TRBV30; possibly TRBD1 for D (5 bases). V lost 0 bases to trimming and J lost 10 bases, with 12 bases between them. The CDR3 length is 12 residues. Germline V lookup: CDR1 GTSNPN, CDR2 SVGIG (reference sequence). CDR3 in amino acids: CAWSVGGARAFF. CDR3 nucleotide sequence: TGTGCCTGGAGTGTTGGAGGGGCGCGAGCTTTCTTT.

The chain joins TRBV20-1 to TRBJ1-4; no clear D. Per the germline V gene, CDR1 is DFQATT and CDR2 is SNEGSKA (reference sequence). Trimming removed 0 bases from V and 7 bases from J, with 9 bases in between. The CDR3 sequence is 13 residues long. CDR3: CSAREGTAEKLFF. CDR3 nucleotides: TGCAGTGCTAGAGAAGGAACAGCTGAAAAACTGTTTTTT.

The chain couples TRBV28 to TRBJ1-2, with 8 bases matching TRBD1. The CDR3 totals 15 residues. The J segment lost 4 bases and the V segment lost 2 bases, leaving 6 bases of the junction unmatched. CDR1 and CDR2 from the germline V gene are MDHEN and SYDVKM. CDR3: CASSLPGTGFYGYTF. CDR3 DNA sequence: TGTGCCAGCAGTTTACCCGGGACAGGATTCTATGGCTACACCTTC.

This rearrangement joins TRBV6-6 to TRBJ2-2, with TRBD2 identical over 10 bases. The CDR3 contains 14 residues. Germline lookup yields CDR1 MNHNY and CDR2 SVGAGI (reference sequence). The V and J ends lost 7 bases and 6 bases, in that order; junction bases with no gene match: 5. The CDR3: CASTRAGGAGELFF. CDR3 sequence (DNA): TGTGCCAGCACTCGAGCGGGAGGGGCCGGGGAGCTGTTTTTT.

The V call is TRBV7-2, the J call TRBJ2-5, with D hard to call. Looked up from germline, CDR1 is SGHTA and CDR2 is FQGNSA. The length of the CDR3 is 12 residues. The germline V and J ends were trimmed by 4 bases and 5 bases, with 8 bases remaining between them. CDR3: CASSSPWETQYF. CDR3 sequence (DNA): TGTGCCAGCAGCTCCCCCTGGGAGACCCAGTACTTC.

The chain combines TRBV6-4 with TRBJ1-2; D not resolved. CDR1 is MRHNA, CDR2 SNTAGT, per germline. The CDR3 extends over 12 amino acids. V lost 7 bases and J 8 bases, leaving 14 bases between the germline ends. CDR3 amino acids: CASTSKKDGYTF. The CDR3 DNA sequence: TGTGCCAGCACTAGCAAAAAGGACGGCTACACCTTC.

The chain joins TRBV28 to TRBJ1-5; D not certain. The germline V gene has CDR1 MDHEN and CDR2 SYDVKM. V lost 1 base and J 4 bases, leaving 20 bases between the germline ends. The CDR3 length is 18 residues. CDR3: CASSLLGLRRGGNQPQHF. In nucleotides, the CDR3 is TGTGCCAGCAGTTTATTAGGGCTACGCCGGGGTGGGAATCAGCCCCAGCATTTT.

This clonotype came up a few times. The chain combines TRBV4-3 with TRBJ2-3, with D hard to call. The CDR3 extends over 13 amino acids. Per the germline V gene, CDR1 is LGHNA and CDR2 is YSLEER. The V end was cut by 3 bases, the J end by 6 bases, with 10 bases between. The CDR3 DNA reads TGCGCCAGCAGCCAGGTCATGCGGGATACGCAGTATTTT. Its protein product is CASSQVMRDTQYF.

The V gene is TRBV19, the J gene TRBJ2-1, with a tentative D call TRBD1 (6 bases). V gave up 4 bases and J gave up 0 bases, with 10 bases separating them. CDR1 and CDR2 (germline): LNHDA, SQIVND (reference sequence). The length of the CDR3 is 15 residues. For the CDR3, the DNA is TGTGCCAGTAGTACCCAACAGGGCTCCTACAATGAGCAGTTCTTC. Its translation is CASSTQQGSYNEQFF.

The V gene is TRBV12-3 or TRBV12-4, the J gene TRBJ2-1; D gene ambiguous. Trimming removed 4 bases at V and 8 bases at J, with 6 bases between. The CDR3 runs to 11 residues. This chain's CDR3 is CASSSGYEQFF. CDR3 coding DNA: TGTGCCAGCAGTTCAGGTTATGAGCAGTTCTTC.

This clonotype appeared once. The rearrangement joins TRBV13 to TRBJ2-5, with TRBD1 as a possible D gene (5 bases). The CDR3 is made up of 14 amino acids. The germline CDR1 and CDR2 sequences are PRHDT and FYEKMQ (reference sequence). V lost 5 bases and J lost 5, with 15 bases in between. The DNA for the CDR3 is TGTGCCAGCAGCCGACGACAGTCAGGGGAGACCCAGTACTTC. It translates to CASSRRQSGETQYF.

The rearrangement uses TRBV15 and TRBJ2-2; D not certain. Germline V gene data show CDR1 as LNHNV and CDR2 as YYDKDF (reference sequence). The CDR3 is 13 residues long. Deletions cut 3 bases from V and 2 bases from J, with 4 bases between. Here the CDR3 DNA reads TGTGCCACCAGCAGCCCAAACACCGGGGAGCTGTTTTTT. It encodes CATSSPNTGELFF.

The chain links TRBV9 to TRBJ2-3; a possible D gene is TRBD2 (5 bases). The CDR3 covers 16 residues. The V end was cut by 0 bases, the J end by 0 bases, with 11 bases between. Germline V gene data show CDR1 as SGDLS and CDR2 as YYNGEE. CDR3 DNA: TGTGCCAGCAGCGTAGGCCCTAGCCAGAGCACAGATACGCAGTATTTT. This encodes CASSVGPSQSTDTQYF.

This rearrangement joins TRBV28 to TRBJ1-5; 9 nucleotides match TRBD1. Per the germline V gene, CDR1 is MDHEN and CDR2 is SYDVKM. The CDR3 has 15 amino acids. Trimming at V came to 5 bases and at J to 2 bases, leaving 4 bases not matched to a gene. The CDR3: CASSRDRVGNQPQHF. The CDR3 DNA sequence: TGTGCCAGCAGTCGGGACAGGGTAGGCAATCAGCCCCAGCATTTT.

This chain joins TRBV9 and TRBJ2-5; D gene unclear. Germline V CDR1 and CDR2: SGDLS, YYNGEE. The CDR3 runs to 14 residues. With 0 bases removed from V and 7 bases from J, the gap between germline ends came to 13 bases. The CDR3 nucleotides read TGTGCCAGCAGCGTAGACCGATCTTCCGGGACCCAGTACTTC. Its protein is CASSVDRSSGTQYF.

This sequence joins TRBV19 and TRBJ2-3; D ambiguous. This CDR3 is built from 12 residues. In germline, CDR1 is LNHDA, CDR2 SQIVND (reference sequence). The ends were cut back, 8 bases at V and 5 bases at J, with 11 bases in the middle. The CDR3 bases are TGTGCCAGTCGACTTTCTGGAGATACGCAGTATTTT. Amino acids: CASRLSGDTQYF.